These 22 T cell receptor beta chains originate from one sample sequenced in a study of Ad26.COV2.S vaccination and SARS-CoV-2 variants. Some clones are missing from TCRdb's copy, which holds only in-frame ones; the method was immunoSEQ multiplex PCR. This repertoire shows about 460,000 clones, roughly 87% found once; its top ten account for about 1.5%. Treatment indicated: some 20 received Ad26.COV2.S at low or high dose, single or two shots; five or six received placebo; per-sample allocation not given. The samples were gathered on day 63 after the first injection of vaccine or placebo. The sequenced sample was peripheral blood, obtained in a trial of Ad26.COV2.S vaccine versus placebo. These receptors were taken from a person aged 18-60 years who received the Ad26.COV2.S COVID-19 vaccine or a placebo.

V gene TRBV3-1 (or the pseudogene TRBV3-2) combines with J gene TRBJ1-5, with D unclear. V was pared by 1 base and J by 3 bases, with 4 bases between. Germline CDR1 is LGHDT and CDR2 is YNNKEL (reference sequence). The CDR3 is 13 residues long. CDR3 sequence: CASSQVPNQPQHF. The CDR3 bases are TGTGCCAGCAGCCAAGTCCCCAATCAGCCCCAGCATTTT.

The chain uses TRBV7-2 and TRBJ1-2, with a possible D match to TRBD1 (6 bases). The germline CDR1 and CDR2 sequences are SGHTA and FQGNSA. V lost 1 base and J lost 7, with 16 bases in between. The CDR3 spans 15 residues. CDR3 DNA: TGTGCCAGCAGCTTAGTATCTGCAGGGGATCCTGGCTACACCTTC. Its translation: CASSLVSAGDPGYTF.

This chain links TRBV6-5 with TRBJ1-1, with a weak D call TRBD1 (5 bases). Germline lookup yields CDR1 MNHEY and CDR2 SVGAGI. The CDR3 extends over 14 amino acids. Trimming removed 7 bases from V and 5 bases from J, with 17 bases in between. The CDR3 nucleotides read TGTGCCAGCAAGACTGGTCAGGGCGGTACTGAAGCTTTCTTT. It is translated as CASKTGQGGTEAFF.

V and J are TRBV27 and TRBJ1-1, with D unresolved. The V end lost 3 bases, the J end lost 0 bases, and 5 bases lay between the germline ends. Germline V gene lookup returns CDR1 MNHEY and CDR2 SMNVEV (reference sequence). The CDR3 totals 13 residues. The CDR3 DNA is TGTGCCAGCAGTTTCGGAATGAACACTGAAGCTTTCTTT. Translated, it gives CASSFGMNTEAFF.

With regard to this clone: Other DNA variants within this sample encode the same CDR3. The rearrangement joins TRBV6-5 to TRBJ1-2; no reliable D call. Trimming pared 6 bases from V and 4 bases from J, leaving 9 bases between. Germline V gives CDR1 MNHEY, CDR2 SVGAGI. The CDR3 length is 12 residues. Here the CDR3 reads CASSLSGYGYTF. In nucleotides, the CDR3 is TGTGCCAGCAGCCTATCCGGCTATGGCTACACCTTC.

The chain employs TRBV10-2 and TRBJ1-2; 7 bases match TRBD1. The CDR3 is 14 amino acids. The trim removed 6 bases at V and 5 bases at J, leaving 9 bases unmatched. CDR1 WSHSY and CDR2 SAAADI come from the germline V gene. The CDR3 sequence is CASSGTAGGYGYTF. CDR3 nucleotide sequence: TGCGCCAGCAGCGGGACAGCCGGCGGGTATGGCTACACCTTC.

This clone was seen once. The same CDR3 also results from other DNA sequences found in this sample. This sequence joins TRBV18 and TRBJ1-1; D unclear. Germline-derived CDR1 and CDR2 are KGHSH and LQKENI. This CDR3 comprises 13 residues. V gave up 3 bases and J gave up 1 base, with 6 bases separating them. The CDR3 nucleotides are TGTGCCAGCTCACCGGACGGGAACACTGAAGCTTTCTTT. Its translation is CASSPDGNTEAFF.

The chain combines TRBV15 with TRBJ1-6, with 7 nucleotides matching TRBD1. Germline V CDR1 and CDR2: LNHNV, YYDKDF (reference sequence). Germline trimming cut 3 bases from V and 7 bases from J; bases unmatched to any gene: 6. The CDR3 covers 15 residues. CDR3 nucleotide sequence: TGTGCCACCAGCAGGCGGAAGGGGGCGAATTCACCCCTCCACTTT. This encodes CATSRRKGANSPLHF.

The genes are TRBV28 and TRBJ1-5, with 8 bases matching TRBD1. The CDR3 contains 14 residues. The ends lost 6 bases at V and 4 bases at J; junction bases unmatched: 5. Looked up from germline, CDR1 is MDHEN and CDR2 is SYDVKM. The CDR3 nucleotides are TGTGCCAGCAGGACAACAGGGGGTAATCAGCCCCAGCATTTT. It specifies CASRTTGGNQPQHF.

This clone appeared once. The chain has TRBV6-5 and TRBJ1-1, with a tentative D call TRBD1 (5 bases). Per germline, CDR1 MNHEY and CDR2 SVGAGI. Trimming shortened V by 0 bases and J by 1 base, and 9 bases separated the two germline ends. CDR3 length equals 15 residues. The CDR3 region has the DNA TGTGCCAGCAGTTACTCACTGGGGCGGAACACTGAAGCTTTCTTT. Protein sequence: CASSYSLGRNTEAFF.

The chain carries TRBV3-1 (or the pseudogene TRBV3-2) and TRBJ2-2; D gene unclear. Germline loops: CDR1 LGHDT, CDR2 YNNKEL (reference sequence). This CDR3 region has 17 residues. V was cut by 1 base and J by 0 bases, with 12 bases left in between. The CDR3 here is CASSQVRDSTNTGELFF. CDR3 DNA: TGTGCCAGCAGCCAAGTTAGGGATTCGACGAACACCGGGGAGCTGTTTTTT.

The rearrangement joins TRBV2 to TRBJ1-5, with no clear D. Per germline, CDR1 SNHLY and CDR2 FYNNEI. V lost 4 bases and J lost 3, with 10 bases in between. CDR3 length: 14 residues. Here the CDR3 DNA reads TGTGCCAGCAGTGTATCGGTTACCAATCAGCCCCAGCATTTT. Amino acids: CASSVSVTNQPQHF.

This rearrangement joins TRBV6-5 to TRBJ1-4; 8 nucleotides line up with TRBD1. The germline V gene has CDR1 MNHEY and CDR2 SVGAGI. J lost 2 bases, V lost 7 bases, and 6 bases had no gene match. The CDR3 runs 15 residues. CDR3 residues: CASIKQGVTNEKLFF. The CDR3 bases are TGTGCCAGCATCAAACAGGGGGTTACTAATGAAAAACTGTTTTTT.

As for this clone: Mismatch with germline at one junction end may stem from a read error. The J gene is TRBJ2-7, the V gene TRBV7-7, with D possibly TRBD1 on 5 matching bases. CDR3 length equals 13 residues. The germline V gene has CDR1 SSHAT and CDR2 FNYEAQ (reference sequence). CDR3 residues: CASSLERGNEQYF. The CDR3 DNA reads TGTGCTAGCAGCTTAGAAAGGGGAAACGAGCAGTACTTC.

A remark on this clone: This sample includes further DNA sequences coding for the same CDR3. This sequence joins TRBV5-4 and TRBJ2-7; the D is unclear. Trimming pared 0 bases from V and 5 bases from J, leaving 6 bases between. Germline CDR1 SGHNT, CDR2 YYREEE (reference sequence). The CDR3 totals 12 residues. The CDR3 DNA follows: TGTGCCAGCAGCTTGGTTAGCAACGAGCAGTACTTC. As protein: CASSLVSNEQYF.

The chain joins TRBV25-1 to TRBJ2-6; D uncertain. In germline, CDR1 is MGHDK, CDR2 SYGVNS. The CDR3 has 18 amino acids. Trimming removed 1 base from V and 2 bases from J, with 15 bases in between. The CDR3 loop is CASSESGPTETGANVLTF. The CDR3 DNA reads TGTGCCAGCAGTGAATCCGGACCCACGGAAACTGGGGCCAACGTCCTGACTTTC.

The gene calls are TRBV11-1 and TRBJ2-2; no definite D call. V was clipped by 5 bases and J by 2 bases, with 15 bases between them. There are 16 residues in the CDR3. The germline V gene encodes CDR1 SGHAT and CDR2 FQDESV (reference sequence). The CDR3 bases are TGTGCCAGCAGCCGCCTCCGTATGGATAACACCGGGGAGCTGTTTTTT. This gives the protein CASSRLRMDNTGELFF.

The chain links TRBV29-1 to TRBJ2-7, with D maybe TRBD1 (5 bases). This CDR3 spans 15 amino acids. Germline CDR1 is SQVTM and CDR2 is ANQGSEA. The ends were cut back, 4 bases at V and 2 bases at J, with 18 bases in the middle. Written as DNA, the CDR3 is TGCAGCGTTGGGCTAGAGCAGGGTAAACCCTACGAGCAGTACTTC. Amino acids: CSVGLEQGKPYEQYF.

The chain links TRBV18 to TRBJ2-1; 9 bases are a match to TRBD1. CDR1 is KGHSH and CDR2 is LQKENI in the germline V gene. The CDR3 runs to 13 residues. V gave up 6 bases and J gave up 6 bases; unmatched junction bases: 3. CDR3 sequence reads: CASSRTGVNEQFF. The CDR3 DNA reads TGTGCCAGCTCCAGGACAGGGGTCAATGAGCAGTTCTTC.

This rearrangement joins TRBV2 to TRBJ1-4; a weak D match, TRBD1 (5 bases). V dropped 5 bases and J dropped 4 bases, with 11 bases sitting between them. CDR1 and CDR2 (germline): SNHLY, FYNNEI. This CDR3 has 14 amino acids. The CDR3 loop reads CASSNAGYNEKLFF. DNA for the CDR3: TGTGCCAGCAGTAACGCAGGGTATAATGAAAAACTGTTTTTT.

The chain combines TRBV30 with TRBJ1-2; D not resolved. Between the trimmed V and J ends, which lost 2 bases and 4 bases, there was a span of 5 bases. The length of the CDR3 is 11 residues. The germline V gene encodes CDR1 GTSNPN and CDR2 SVGIG (reference sequence). CDR3 loop: CAWSNSYGYTF. CDR3 nucleotide sequence: TGTGCCTGGAGTAACAGCTATGGCTACACCTTC.

The CDR3 here is CSVTPAGLGNEQYF. The CDR3 DNA sequence: TGCAGCGTCACCCCAGCGGGACTAGGAAACGAGCAGTACTTC. The rearrangement links TRBV29-1 to TRBJ2-7; the match to TRBD2 covers 8 bases. Trimming removed 6 bases from V and 5 bases from J; junction bases left unmatched: 12. The CDR3 has 14 amino acids. The germline CDR1 and CDR2 sequences are SQVTM and ANQGSEA.